These 8 T cell receptor beta chains share one sample of origin, sequenced in a study of blood T cell repertoires in COVID-19. Using immunoSEQ multiplex PCR, the repertoire was profiled, and TCRdb retains in-frame clones only, with some absent. The sample holds around 250,000 clones, approximately 85% seen once. The sample consisted of PBMCs or T cells enriched from blood (not recorded which). These receptors originate from a woman aged 45-59 years with acute COVID-19.

This rearrangement joins TRBV28 to TRBJ1-1; 9 bases fit TRBD1. The CDR3 totals 18 residues. Germline V CDR1 and CDR2: MDHEN, SYDVKM. J gave up 3 bases and V 7 bases, and 18 bases lay outside the gene matches. Here the CDR3 reads CASTINRGRGIRHTEAFF. DNA for the CDR3: TGTGCCAGCACCATAAACAGGGGGCGAGGGATTCGGCACACTGAAGCTTTCTTT.

CDR3 nucleotide sequence: TGTGCCAGTAGTATCCCGACAGGGACTGGAAACACCATATATTTT. Its translation is CASSIPTGTGNTIYF. The chain joins TRBV19 to TRBJ1-3; 7 bases align to TRBD1. Germline assignment: CDR1 LNHDA and CDR2 SQIVND (reference sequence). The CDR3 length is 15 residues. The ends lost 3 bases at V and 2 bases at J; junction bases unmatched: 4.

This rearrangement joins TRBV7-2 to TRBJ1-2; 7 bases are a match to TRBD1. This CDR3 region has 15 residues. Germline V CDR1 and CDR2: SGHTA, FQGNSA. V shed 5 bases and J 6 bases; nucleotides not matched to a gene: 12. The CDR3 sequence: CASSPDGQGGDGYTF. As DNA, the CDR3 is TGTGCCAGCAGCCCCGATGGGCAGGGGGGCGATGGCTACACCTTC.

The CDR3 sequence is CASSLGLAEINEQFF. CDR3 DNA: TGTGCCAGCAGTTTAGGCCTAGCGGAGATCAATGAGCAGTTCTTC. The chain recombines TRBV27 with TRBJ2-1; 7 nucleotides agree with TRBD2. J was trimmed by 6 bases and V by 2 bases; bases with no gene match: 7. CDR3 length equals 15 residues. Germline loops: CDR1 MNHEY, CDR2 SMNVEV (reference sequence).

This rearrangement joins TRBV7-8 to TRBJ1-1; no clear D. In germline, CDR1 is SGHVS, CDR2 FQNEAQ. The V end was cut by 2 bases, the J end by 1 base, with 8 bases between. This CDR3 contains 14 residues. The CDR3 is CASSLRKQNTEAFF. CDR3 DNA: TGTGCCAGCAGCTTAAGAAAACAGAACACTGAAGCTTTCTTT.

The gene calls are TRBV3-1 (or the pseudogene TRBV3-2) and TRBJ1-2; 9 bases are shared with TRBD1. V shed 3 bases, J shed 4 bases, and the junction held 6 bases outside the gene matches. Germline CDR1 is LGHDT and CDR2 is YNNKEL (reference sequence). The CDR3 covers 15 residues. The CDR3 coding sequence is TGTGCCAGCAGCCAGCGGGACAGGGAGGCCTATGGCTACACCTTC. It yields the protein CASSQRDREAYGYTF.

The chain couples TRBV14 to TRBJ2-5; a weak D match, TRBD1 (5 bases). CDR3 length equals 16 residues. Germline lookup yields CDR1 SGHDN and CDR2 FVKESK. V gave up 1 base and J gave up 0 bases, with 12 bases separating them. CDR3 DNA: TGTGCCAGCAGCCAAGTCGCAGGGATGTACCAAGAGACCCAGTACTTC. Amino acid sequence: CASSQVAGMYQETQYF.

This rearrangement joins TRBV6-2 or TRBV6-3 to TRBJ1-1; D is unclear. The CDR3 consists of 12 residues. The V end was cut by 5 bases, the J end by 8 bases, with 12 bases between. Germline assignment: CDR1 MNHEY and CDR2 SVGEGT. The CDR3 is CASSLPKVEAFF. In DNA, the CDR3 is TGTGCCAGCAGTCTACCCAAAGTCGAAGCTTTCTTT.